These 28 T cell receptor beta chains came from one sample sequenced in a study of T cell responses to AZD1222 COVID-19 vaccine. The protocol was immunoSEQ multiplex PCR, while the TCRdb copy is restricted to in-frame clones and leaves out a portion. Here the sample spans under 150,000 clones, 70% to 90% being singletons. The sample here was peripheral blood, taken on day 0 of AZD1222 vaccination. The receptors derive from an adult in good health.

The rearrangement joins TRBV12-3 or TRBV12-4 to TRBJ1-5; D is uncertain. Trimming took off 8 bases at V and 5 bases at J, with 10 bases between the two ends. The CDR3 runs to 12 residues. Here the CDR3 reads CASGWADQPQHF. The CDR3, as DNA: TGTGCCAGCGGGTGGGCCGATCAGCCCCAGCATTTT.

The chain links TRBV6-5 to TRBJ1-2; 8 bases match TRBD1. The CDR3 sequence is 15 residues long. Germline V gene sequence: CDR1 MNHEY, CDR2 SVGAGI. With V trimmed by 4 bases and J by 7 bases, 11 bases remained unmatched. CDR3 nucleotide sequence: TGTGCCAGCAGTTCCCAAGGGCAGGGGGCTTTTGGCTACACCTTC. Encoded protein: CASSSQGQGAFGYTF.

This chain links TRBV5-1 with TRBJ2-1, with 15 bases lining up with TRBD2. V lost 4 bases, J lost 3 bases, and 5 bases stayed unmatched. Looked up from germline, CDR1 is SGHRS and CDR2 is YFSETQ. The CDR3 runs 17 residues. CDR3 residues: CASSPPGLAGGYNEQFF. Here the CDR3 DNA reads TGCGCCAGCAGCCCGCCGGGACTAGCGGGGGGCTACAATGAGCAGTTCTTC.

This chain connects TRBV7-9 to TRBJ2-5; 9 nucleotides align to TRBD1. V shed 5 bases and J 7 bases; nucleotides not matched to a gene: 11. Per the germline V gene, CDR1 is SEHNR and CDR2 is FQNEAQ (reference sequence). The CDR3 runs 15 residues. CDR3 DNA: TGTGCCAGCAGCGCCTCCGGGACAGGGCTCGGGACCCAGTACTTC. Translation gives CASSASGTGLGTQYF.

This sequence joins TRBV7-2 and TRBJ2-7; 8 nucleotides match TRBD1. V dropped 4 bases and J dropped 2; count of bases not matched to a gene: 7. Germline lookup yields CDR1 SGHTA and CDR2 FQGNSA. The CDR3 has 15 residues. CDR3 bases: TGTGCCAGCAGCTACGGGACAGGACTGACCTACGAGCAGTACTTC. Residues: CASSYGTGLTYEQYF.

The V gene is TRBV23-1, the J gene TRBJ1-5; D uncertain. TRBV23-1 qualifies as an ORF whose function is uncertain. V was pared by 0 bases and J by 6 bases, with 3 bases between. The CDR3 extends over 12 amino acids. CDR3 in DNA: TGCGCCAGCAGTCAATCCTGTCAGCCCCAGCATTTT. This encodes CASSQSCQPQHF.

The J gene is TRBJ2-1, the V gene TRBV5-6; D unclear. The CDR3 is 15 residues long. V dropped 0 bases and J dropped 3 bases, with 10 bases sitting between them. Germline-derived CDR1 and CDR2 are SGHDT and YYEEEE. The CDR3 here is CASSLDVFDYNEQFF. The CDR3 region has the DNA TGTGCCAGCAGCTTGGATGTCTTCGACTACAATGAGCAGTTCTTC.

V usage is TRBV6-1 and J usage is TRBJ1-5; no clear D. The germline V and J ends were trimmed by 1 base and 5 bases, with 9 bases remaining between them. The germline CDR1 and CDR2 sequences are MNHNS and SASEGT. The CDR3 extends over 14 amino acids. The CDR3 nucleotides are TGTGCCAGCAGTGAAGATGTCCGGCATCAGCCCCAGCATTTT. This translates into CASSEDVRHQPQHF.

The CDR3 DNA is TGCAGTGCTAGGTCGACCGGGGAGCTGTTTTTT. It is translated as CSARSTGELFF. V gene TRBV20-1 combines with J gene TRBJ2-2; D gene unclear. CDR1 DFQATT and CDR2 SNEGSKA come from the germline V gene (reference sequence). V dropped 3 bases and J dropped 5 bases, with 4 bases sitting between them. CDR3 length: 11 residues.

The V gene is TRBV29-1, the J gene TRBJ2-7; D perhaps matches TRBD2 (5 bases). Looked up from germline, CDR1 is SQVTM and CDR2 is ANQGSEA. This CDR3 region has 13 residues. The ends were cut back, 7 bases at V and 1 base at J, with 14 bases in the middle. CDR3 in amino acids: CSARLGGSYEQYF. The CDR3 nucleotides are TGCAGCGCCCGGCTTGGCGGGTCCTACGAGCAGTACTTC.

The genes are TRBV15 and TRBJ1-3; unclear D gene. The CDR3 has 16 residues. Between the trimmed V and J ends, which lost 1 base and 4 bases, there was a span of 14 bases. Germline values: CDR1 LNHNV, CDR2 YYDKDF (reference sequence). The CDR3 protein is CATSRGARVAGNTIYF. In DNA, the CDR3 is TGTGCCACCAGCAGAGGGGCGAGGGTGGCGGGAAACACCATATATTTT.

This clone was recorded a few times. J is TRBJ2-1 and V is TRBV5-4; TRBD2 is a possible D gene (6 bases). The CDR3 has 15 amino acids. Trimming removed 5 bases at V and 7 bases at J, with 19 bases between. Germline V gene sequence: CDR1 SGHNT, CDR2 YYREEE (reference sequence). This CDR3 is CASSHTTLGGNEQFF. In DNA form, the CDR3 reads TGTGCCAGCAGTCATACGACCCTCGGAGGGAATGAGCAGTTCTTC.

This chain joins TRBV7-3 and TRBJ1-2; tentative D call: TRBD1 (6 bases). V was cut by 1 base and J by 6 bases, with 27 bases left in between. CDR3 length equals 19 residues. Germline V lookup: CDR1 SGHTA, CDR2 FQGTGA. CDR3 bases: TGTGCCAGCAGCTTAATGGGGGCGGGGACCTCCCCCCAGGGTAATGGCTACACCTTC. Translated, it gives CASSLMGAGTSPQGNGYTF. Full variable domain (rest looked up from reference TRBV7-3 and TRBJ1-2): GAGVSQTPSNKVTEKGKYVELRCDPISGHTALYWYRQSLGQGPEFLIYFQGTGAADDSGLPNDRFFAVRPEGSVSTLKIQRTERGDSAVYLCASSLMGAGTSPQGNGYTFGSGTRLTVV.

The chain recombines TRBV7-2 with TRBJ2-5; 7 bases align to TRBD1. The germline gives CDR1 SGHTA, CDR2 FQGNSA. The CDR3 has 12 amino acids. With V trimmed by 5 bases and J by 6 bases, 3 bases remained unmatched. CDR3 sequence reads: CASSRDRQTQYF. For the CDR3, the DNA is TGTGCCAGCAGCCGGGACAGACAGACCCAGTACTTC.

The rearrangement joins TRBV11-2 to TRBJ2-1; D is ambiguous. The CDR3 has 17 amino acids. With 1 base removed from V and 0 bases from J, the gap between germline ends came to 13 bases. In germline, CDR1 is SGHAT, CDR2 FQNNGV. The CDR3 loop reads CASSLGARVGSYNEQFF. The CDR3 DNA reads as TGTGCCAGCAGCTTAGGGGCTCGGGTTGGCTCCTACAATGAGCAGTTCTTC.

This chain links TRBV18 with TRBJ2-2; D is possibly TRBD2 (5 bases). Germline values: CDR1 KGHSH, CDR2 LQKENI. The CDR3 is 16 amino acids. The germline V and J ends were trimmed by 3 bases and 1 base, with 12 bases remaining between them. The CDR3 DNA follows: TGTGCCAGCTCACCTCTTGGGAGTCAGAACACCGGGGAGCTGTTTTTT. Its protein is CASSPLGSQNTGELFF.

V is TRBV2 and J is TRBJ2-5; perhaps TRBD1 as D (7 bases). CDR3 length equals 15 residues. Trimming left V 4 bases short and J 5 bases short, with 17 bases between. In germline, CDR1 is SNHLY, CDR2 FYNNEI. DNA of the CDR3: TGTGCCAGCAGTGGGGACAGCGGGCCGGTGGAGACCCAGTACTTC. Amino acid sequence: CASSGDSGPVETQYF.

J is TRBJ2-1 and V is TRBV7-3; 7 bases are shared with TRBD1. Per germline, CDR1 SGHTA and CDR2 FQGTGA. The CDR3 runs 14 residues. The junction had 3 bases not matched to a gene; V was cut back by 2 bases and J by 5 bases. The CDR3 DNA follows: TGTGCCAGCAGCTTACAACAGGGGCACAATGAGCAGTTCTTC. Translated, it gives CASSLQQGHNEQFF.

The V and J genes are TRBV5-1 and TRBJ2-1, with D uncertain. This CDR3 spans 17 amino acids. The V gene's germline CDR1 is SGHRS and CDR2 YFSETQ. V dropped 2 bases and J dropped 6 bases, with 21 bases sitting between them. The CDR3 DNA reads TGCGCCAGCAGCTTACCCCTGCCCGGGTCAATAGGCAATGAGCAGTTCTTC. Translation gives CASSLPLPGSIGNEQFF.

CDR3 in amino acids: CASSPDLNEQFF. The CDR3 DNA follows: TGTGCCAGCAGCCCGGATCTAAATGAGCAGTTCTTC. This sequence joins TRBV7-2 and TRBJ2-1, with unresolved D. Trimming stripped 5 bases from V and 7 bases from J, with 9 bases between. CDR3 length: 12 amino acids. The germline CDR1 and CDR2 sequences are SGHTA and FQGNSA.

CDR3 coding DNA: TGTGCCAGCAGCCAAGAAAGGGGGACAGGGGGCGGCAATCAGCCCCAGCATTTT. It specifies CASSQERGTGGGNQPQHF. V usage is TRBV4-2 and J usage is TRBJ1-5, with 12 bases aligning to TRBD1. With V trimmed by 0 bases and J by 2 bases, 5 bases remained unmatched. Looked up from germline, CDR1 is LGHNA and CDR2 is YNFKEQ. This CDR3 spans 18 amino acids.

This clone was seen once. The CDR3: CASRWGQGRLANGYTF. In DNA, the CDR3 is TGCGCCAGCAGGTGGGGACAGGGAAGACTGGCGAATGGCTACACCTTC. This chain uses TRBV5-1 with TRBJ1-2; 9 bases fit TRBD1. The germline V gene has CDR1 SGHRS and CDR2 YFSETQ. The CDR3 is 16 amino acids. Trimming removed 5 bases from V and 6 bases from J; junction bases left unmatched: 14.

The rearrangement links TRBV7-8 to TRBJ1-6, with 11 nucleotides matching TRBD1. With 1 base clipped from V and 9 bases from J, the junction kept 11 bases outside the gene matches. This CDR3 has 18 residues. CDR1 SGHVS and CDR2 FQNEAQ come from the germline V gene. The chain's CDR3 is CASSLVRIGGTGGSPLHF. CDR3 nucleotides: TGTGCCAGCAGCTTAGTGCGAATTGGCGGGACAGGGGGTTCACCCCTCCACTTT.

The chain joins TRBV28 to TRBJ1-1; 7 nucleotides align to TRBD1. Trimming cost V 2 bases and J 5 bases; bases outside gene matches: 5. CDR1 and CDR2 (germline): MDHEN, SYDVKM. This CDR3 comprises 14 residues. The CDR3, as DNA: TGTGCCAGCAGTTTAACCCAGGGGGGTACTGAAGCTTTCTTT. It is translated as CASSLTQGGTEAFF.

The chain has TRBV10-3 and TRBJ2-1, with 10 bases aligning to TRBD2. In germline, CDR1 is ENHRY, CDR2 SYGVKD. There are 15 residues in the CDR3. The J segment lost 6 bases and the V segment lost 4 bases, leaving 6 bases of the junction unmatched. The CDR3 DNA reads TGTGCCATCAGTGCTCTAGCGGGAGAATTCAATGAGCAGTTCTTC. It yields the protein CAISALAGEFNEQFF.

The gene calls are TRBV29-1 and TRBJ1-2; D is undetermined. CDR1 SQVTM and CDR2 ANQGSEA come from the germline V gene. Trimming left V 1 base short and J 4 bases short, with 10 bases between. The CDR3 is made up of 13 amino acids. The CDR3, as DNA: TGCAGCGTTGAAGGCACAAGTCCCTATGGCTACACCTTC. Translated: CSVEGTSPYGYTF.

This rearrangement joins TRBV7-3 to TRBJ2-5; TRBD1 matches 11 bases. The CDR3 is 15 amino acids. Per the germline V gene, CDR1 is SGHTA and CDR2 is FQGTGA. V was pared by 3 bases and J by 5 bases, with 5 bases of the junction left unmatched. CDR3 DNA sequence: TGTGCCAGCAGCTTGGGACAGGGGGTGCTGGAGACCCAGTACTTC. This sequence encodes CASSLGQGVLETQYF.

This CDR3 reads CAVRGGQETQYF. The CDR3, as DNA: TGTGCCGTCCGCGGGGGCCAAGAGACCCAGTACTTC. This chain links TRBV6-5 with TRBJ2-5, with 7 bases lining up with TRBD2. Trimming at V came to 11 bases and at J to 1 base, leaving 4 bases not matched to a gene. Germline loops: CDR1 MNHEY, CDR2 SVGAGI. The CDR3 is 12 residues long.